A selection of T cell receptor beta chains follows, all from one sample in a study of T-cell memory formation after mild COVID-19. From the 5' RACE reads, TCRdb called clonotypes with MiXCR, one entry per CDR3 protein. The sample shows about 130,000 distinct CDR3 sequences, less than 6.5% of them seen only once. Material for sequencing was PBMCs or a T cell subset sorted from them (not recorded which). These receptors came from an adult woman who had mild COVID-19 (a few samples of this study predate the infection). Cell type and time point are not known. Both conserved end residues are part of each CDR3. The order of the fields is clone size, D gene, V gene, J gene, CDR3 DNA, CDR3 protein. D genes are given only for firm matches. Some rows mark clone size as missing; the rest say once, few, many or name a class of expanded clone.

clone size: NA; D gene: NA; V gene: TRBV7-2; J gene: TRBJ1-6; CDR3 DNA: TGTGCCAGCAGCCACCGTCAGGGGCTTAATTCACCCCTCCACTTT; CDR3 protein: CASSHRQGLNSPLHF
clone size: NA; D gene: TRBD2; V gene: TRBV7-2; J gene: TRBJ2-2; CDR3 DNA: TGTGCCAGCAGCGCACCGGGACTAGCGAACACCGGGGAGCTGTTTTTT; CDR3 protein: CASSAPGLANTGELFF
clone size: many; D gene: NA; V gene: TRBV7-3; J gene: TRBJ2-6; CDR3 DNA: TGTGCCAGCAGCTCGGGGGCTGGGGCCAACGTCCTGACTTTC; CDR3 protein: CASSSGAGANVLTF
clone size: NA; D gene: TRBD1; V gene: TRBV7-2; J gene: TRBJ2-4; CDR3 DNA: TGTGCCAGCAGCCCGTGGACAGGGGGCAAAAACATTCAGTACTTC; CDR3 protein: CASSPWTGGKNIQYF
clone size: few; D gene: NA; V gene: TRBV4-3; J gene: TRBJ2-3; CDR3 DNA: TGCGCCAGCAGCCAAGCGTACGACTCCTCGGGAGCGGTAGATACGCAGTATTTT; CDR3 protein: CASSQAYDSSGAVDTQYF
clone size: many; D gene: TRBD1; V gene: TRBV5-6; J gene: TRBJ1-1; CDR3 DNA: TGTGCCAGCAGCTTGTGGGACAGGTATAACACTGAAGCTTTCTTT; CDR3 protein: CASSLWDRYNTEAFF
clone size: few; D gene: TRBD2; V gene: TRBV19; J gene: TRBJ2-1; CDR3 DNA: TGTGCCAGTAGTCCCCGGGGGGGCCGAAATGAGCAGTTCTTC; CDR3 protein: CASSPRGGRNEQFF
clone size: many; D gene: TRBD1; V gene: TRBV20-1; J gene: TRBJ1-5; CDR3 DNA: TGCAGTGCTAGAGATCTAACAGGGGCGAGCAATCAGCCCCAGCATTTT; CDR3 protein: CSARDLTGASNQPQHF
clone size: NA; D gene: NA; V gene: TRBV7-9; J gene: TRBJ2-3; CDR3 DNA: TGTGCCAGCAGGATTCAAGATACGCAGTATTTT; CDR3 protein: CASRIQDTQYF
clone size: few; D gene: NA; V gene: TRBV14; J gene: TRBJ2-5; CDR3 DNA: TGTGCCAGCAGCCCCCGGCGGAGCAAAGAGACCCAGTACTTC; CDR3 protein: CASSPRRSKETQYF
clone size: NA; D gene: TRBD2; V gene: TRBV20-1; J gene: TRBJ2-3; CDR3 DNA: TGCAGTGCTATAATTCTAGCGGGAGGAGCAGATACGCAGTATTTT; CDR3 protein: CSAIILAGGADTQYF
clone size: many; D gene: NA; V gene: TRBV20-1; J gene: TRBJ2-7; CDR3 DNA: TGCAGTGCCTTGCACCTCGGAGGGGCCATGTCCTACGAGCAGTACTTC; CDR3 protein: CSALHLGGAMSYEQYF
clone size: NA; D gene: NA; V gene: TRBV5-4; J gene: TRBJ2-6; CDR3 DNA: TGTGCCAGCAGCTTGAAGGGCCCTGGGGCCAACGTCCTGACTTTC; CDR3 protein: CASSLKGPGANVLTF
clone size: NA; D gene: NA; V gene: TRBV5-4; J gene: TRBJ2-3; CDR3 DNA: TGTGCCAGCAGCCTATGGAGCGGGAGCACAGATACGCAGTATTTT; CDR3 protein: CASSLWSGSTDTQYF
clone size: few; D gene: NA; V gene: TRBV20-1; J gene: TRBJ2-5; CDR3 DNA: TGCAGTGCTAGAGAGGGGATCCAATGGGGGACCCAGTACTTC; CDR3 protein: CSAREGIQWGTQYF